This TCR beta chain was identified in a study of cytomegalovirus exposure and HLA in healthy donors. Study results and caveats: As a later analysis showed, a missense DCLRE1C variant was linked to trimming of TCR beta V- and J-genes.

Primers included in the PCR were 60 Vbeta and 13 Jbeta primers. Sequenced by immunoSEQ multiplex PCR; TCRdb stores in-frame clones only, minus some. Found here are 150,000 to 200,000 clones; the top ten clones hold 2% to 2.5%. Trimming removed 6 bases from V and 7 bases from J, with 12 bases in between. From germline, CDR1 is DFQATT and CDR2 SNEGSKA (reference sequence). The CDR3 runs to 11 residues. On this clone itself: Its antigen is as yet unknown.

This TCR was recovered from a man aged 25 to 40 in good health and CMV-seronegative. This chain joins TRBV20-1 and TRBJ1-2; weak D call: TRBD1 (6 bases). Sequencing input: PBMCs. For the CDR3, the DNA is TGCAGTGCAAATTACAGGGTTGGCTACACCTTC. Its translation is CSANYRVGYTF.